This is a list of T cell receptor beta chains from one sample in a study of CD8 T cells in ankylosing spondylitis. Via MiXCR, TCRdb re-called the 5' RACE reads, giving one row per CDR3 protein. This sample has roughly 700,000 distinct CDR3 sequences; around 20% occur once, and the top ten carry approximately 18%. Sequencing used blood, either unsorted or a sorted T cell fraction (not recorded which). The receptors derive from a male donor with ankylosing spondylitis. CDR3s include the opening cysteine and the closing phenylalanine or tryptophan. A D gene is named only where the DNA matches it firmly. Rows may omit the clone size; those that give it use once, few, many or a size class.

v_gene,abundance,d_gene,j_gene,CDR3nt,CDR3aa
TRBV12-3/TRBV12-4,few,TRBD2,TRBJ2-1,TGTGCCAGCAGTTTAAGGAGAGCGGGAGGGCCCTCGGGGCATGAGCAGTTCTTC,CASSLRRAGGPSGHEQFF
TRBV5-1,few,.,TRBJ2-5,TGCGCCAGCAGCTTGGAGGGCCAACGAGGGGAGACCCAGTACTTC,CASSLEGQRGETQYF
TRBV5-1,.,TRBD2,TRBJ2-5,TGCGCCAGCAGCTTGGCCCCTAGCGGGAGGAGGGAGACCCAGTACTTC,CASSLAPSGRRETQYF
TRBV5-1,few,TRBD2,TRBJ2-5,TGCGCCAGCAGCACCGGACTAGCGTTGGGAGAGACCCAGTACTTC,CASSTGLALGETQYF
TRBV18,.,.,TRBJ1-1,TGTGCCAGCTCACAACCAGGTGGAACTGAAGCTTTCTTT,CASSQPGGTEAFF
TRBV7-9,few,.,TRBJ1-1,TGTGCCAGCAGTTCAGGGGCCGTTCGGTGGGAAGCTTTCTTT,CASSSGAVRWEAFF
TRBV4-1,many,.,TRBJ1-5,TGCGCCAGCAGCCCGTGGGGGGACGGGGGTACCCAGCCCCAGCATTTT,CASSPWGDGGTQPQHF
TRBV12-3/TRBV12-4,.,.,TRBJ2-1,TGTGCCAGCAGCTCGACAGGCCCATCCTACAATGAGCAGTTCTTC,CASSSTGPSYNEQFF
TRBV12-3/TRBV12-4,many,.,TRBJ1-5,TGTGCCAGCAGTTCCCCTGGTTTGTTAAGCAATCAGCCCCAGCATTTT,CASSSPGLLSNQPQHF
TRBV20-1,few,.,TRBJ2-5,TGCAGTGCTAGAGTGTTGGGGGGACAACAAGAGACCCAGTACTTC,CSARVLGGQQETQYF
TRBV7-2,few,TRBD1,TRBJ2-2,TGTGCCAGCAGCTTAAGACAGGGAAGGGCCGGGGAGCTGTTTTTT,CASSLRQGRAGELFF
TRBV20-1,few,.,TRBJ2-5,TGCAGTGCTAGTCCGGTAGGAAAGGGGAAAGAGACCCAGTACTTC,CSASPVGKGKETQYF
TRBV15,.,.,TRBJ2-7,TGTGCCACCAGCAGAGATGGACAGCCCTCCTACGAGCAGTACTTC,CATSRDGQPSYEQYF
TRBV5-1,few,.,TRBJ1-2,TGCGCCAGCAGCTTCTATCAGGGCATCGATGGCTACACCTTC,CASSFYQGIDGYTF
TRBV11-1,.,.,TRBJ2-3,TGTGCCAGCAGCTTAAGTTTAGGGGGAGGGGAACAAACAGATACGCAGTATTTT,CASSLSLGGGEQTDTQYF
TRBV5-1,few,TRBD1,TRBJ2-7,TGCGCCAGCAGCTCGGGACAGGGGGCCTACTACGAGCAGTACTTC,CASSSGQGAYYEQYF
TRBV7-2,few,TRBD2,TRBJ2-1,TGTGCCAGCAGCTTAGGATCTAGCGGGAGCTTCAATGAGCAGTTCTTC,CASSLGSSGSFNEQFF
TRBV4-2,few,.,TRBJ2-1,TGTGCCAGCAGCCAAGATGTGGGGAACTCCTACAATGAGCAGTTCTTC,CASSQDVGNSYNEQFF
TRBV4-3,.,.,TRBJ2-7,TGCGCCAGCAGCCAAGTATCGTCGGCAGCCTCTTACGAGCAGTACTTC,CASSQVSSAASYEQYF
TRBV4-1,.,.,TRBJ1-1,TGCGCCAGCAGCCAAGTGCTCAGGTCGGACACTGAAGCTTTCTTT,CASSQVLRSDTEAFF
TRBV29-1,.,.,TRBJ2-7,TGCAGCGTTTTTACCTACGAGCAGTACTTC,CSVFTYEQYF
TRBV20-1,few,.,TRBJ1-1,TGCAGCAAAGCGGGGGGGCGGAGTACTGAAGCTTTCTTT,CSKAGGRSTEAFF
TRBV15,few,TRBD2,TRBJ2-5,TGTGCCACCAGCAGAGAGAAACTAGCGGGGCAAGAGACCCAGTACTTC,CATSREKLAGQETQYF
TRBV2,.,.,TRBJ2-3,TGTGCCAGCAGTGAACGCGGCACAGATACGCAGTATTTT,CASSERGTDTQYF
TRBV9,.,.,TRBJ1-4,TGTGCCAGCAGCGTAGGTCAGAGGGAAAAACTGTTTTTT,CASSVGQREKLFF
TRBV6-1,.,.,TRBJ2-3,TGTGCCAGCAAACAGGGGGGAGGGACAGATACGCAGTATTTT,CASKQGGGTDTQYF
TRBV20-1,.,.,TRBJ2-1,TGCAGTGCTAGCTGGGCCCTAGGGGGTGGGTATGAGCAGTTCTTC,CSASWALGGGYEQFF
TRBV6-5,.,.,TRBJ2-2,TGTGCCAGCAGTTACCGGGAGAACGGGGAGCTGTTTTTT,CASSYRENGELFF
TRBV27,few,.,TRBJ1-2,TGTGCCACCGCCATCGTGGCGGGAATCAATGGCTACACCTTC,CATAIVAGINGYTF
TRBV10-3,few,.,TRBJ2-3,TGTGCCTCCCGGACGGGCCCAGGGGGCACAGATACGCAGTATTTT,CASRTGPGGTDTQYF
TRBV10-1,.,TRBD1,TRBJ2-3,TGCGCCAGCAGTGATGGGACAGGGTTCTTCGATACGCAGTATTTT,CASSDGTGFFDTQYF
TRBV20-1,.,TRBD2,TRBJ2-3,TGCAGTGCCCCCACCTCAGCGGGAGTGGGCACAGATACGCAGTATTTT,CSAPTSAGVGTDTQYF
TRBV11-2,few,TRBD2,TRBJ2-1,TGTGCCAGCAGCCTTAGCGGGGGGGCCGGAGGTGAGCAGTTCTTC,CASSLSGGAGGEQFF
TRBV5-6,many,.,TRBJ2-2,TGTGCCAGCAGTTTCGGGAGAAACACCGGGGAGCTGTTTTTT,CASSFGRNTGELFF
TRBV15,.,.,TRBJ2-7,TGTGCCACCAGCAGAGACAGGGGATCTAGCCACGAGCAGTACTTC,CATSRDRGSSHEQYF
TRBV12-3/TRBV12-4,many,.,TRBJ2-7,TGTGCCAGCAGTCTCTACGAGCAGTACTTC,CASSLYEQYF
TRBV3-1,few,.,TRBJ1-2,TGTGCCAGCAGCCAAGCGGCGGGCATGGGTGGCTACACCTTC,CASSQAAGMGGYTF
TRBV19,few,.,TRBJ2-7,TGTGCCAGTAGTATAATTCGGAGCCTCTACGAGCAGTACTTC,CASSIIRSLYEQYF
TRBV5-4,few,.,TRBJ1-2,TGTGCCAGCAGGTCTCAGAGCAACTATGGCTACACCTTC,CASRSQSNYGYTF
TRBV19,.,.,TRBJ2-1,TGTGCCAGTAGTCGGAGTCAAAGCTCCTACAATGAGCAGTTCTTC,CASSRSQSSYNEQFF
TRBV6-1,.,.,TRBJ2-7,TGTGCCAGCAGTGATGCAGGGTATTCCTACGAGCAGTACTTC,CASSDAGYSYEQYF
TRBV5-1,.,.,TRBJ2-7,TGCGCCAGCAGCTTGGACAGCGTGGGATTAGTCGAGCAGTACTTC,CASSLDSVGLVEQYF
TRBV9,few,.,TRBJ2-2,TGTGCCAGCAGCGTAGGGGGTGGGAGCGGGACCGGGGAGCTGTTTTTT,CASSVGGGSGTGELFF
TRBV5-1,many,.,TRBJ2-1,TGCGCCAGCAGCTTAACAGGGAATGAGCAGTTCTTC,CASSLTGNEQFF
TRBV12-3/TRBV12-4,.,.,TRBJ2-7,TGTGCCAGCAGCCCCCCCGGGGGATATTATGCGCAGTACTTC,CASSPPGGYYAQYF
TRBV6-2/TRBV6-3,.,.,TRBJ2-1,TGTGCCAGCAGTTCGGTCGGCTCCTTGAGCTCCTACAATGAGCAGTTCTTC,CASSSVGSLSSYNEQFF
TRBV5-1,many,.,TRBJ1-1,TGCGCCAGCAGCTTGCCCGGAGCGGGCACTGAAGCTTTCTTT,CASSLPGAGTEAFF
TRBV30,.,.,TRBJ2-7,TGTGCCTGGAGTGATACTACCTACGAGCAGTACTTC,CAWSDTTYEQYF
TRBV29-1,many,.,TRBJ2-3,TGCAGCGTTGATGGGGGCAGTTGGGCCCCAGATACGCAGTATTTT,CSVDGGSWAPDTQYF
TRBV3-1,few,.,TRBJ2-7,TGTGCCAGCAGCCAAGATCGGACAGCGGGCGAGCAGTACTTC,CASSQDRTAGEQYF
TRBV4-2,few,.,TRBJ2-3,TGTGCCAGCAGCCAAGAGAGTACTAGCCGCACAGATACGCAGTATTTT,CASSQESTSRTDTQYF